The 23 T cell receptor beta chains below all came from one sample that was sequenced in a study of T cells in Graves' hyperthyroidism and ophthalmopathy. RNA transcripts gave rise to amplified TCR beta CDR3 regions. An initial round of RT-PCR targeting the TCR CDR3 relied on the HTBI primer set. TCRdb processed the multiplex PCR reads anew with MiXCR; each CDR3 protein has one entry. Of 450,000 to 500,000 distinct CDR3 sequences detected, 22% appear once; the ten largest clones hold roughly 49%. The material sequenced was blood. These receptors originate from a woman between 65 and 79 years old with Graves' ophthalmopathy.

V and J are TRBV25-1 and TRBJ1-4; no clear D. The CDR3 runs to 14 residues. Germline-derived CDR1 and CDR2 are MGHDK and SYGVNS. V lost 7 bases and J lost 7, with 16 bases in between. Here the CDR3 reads CASTFQESGEKLFF. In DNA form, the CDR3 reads TGTGCCAGCACCTTTCAGGAGTCGGGTGAAAAACTGTTTTTT.

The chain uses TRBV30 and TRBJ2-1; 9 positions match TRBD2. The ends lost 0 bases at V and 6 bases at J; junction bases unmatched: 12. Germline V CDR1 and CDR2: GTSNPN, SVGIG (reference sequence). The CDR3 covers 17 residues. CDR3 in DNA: TGTGCCTGGAGTGTGAATAGCGGGAGCTCGAACCCCAATGAGCAGTTCTTC. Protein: CAWSVNSGSSNPNEQFF.

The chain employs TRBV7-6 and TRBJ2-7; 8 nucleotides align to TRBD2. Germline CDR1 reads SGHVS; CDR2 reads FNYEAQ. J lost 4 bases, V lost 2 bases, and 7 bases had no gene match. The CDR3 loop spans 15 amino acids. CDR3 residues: CASSLTPGGEYEQYF. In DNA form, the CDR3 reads TGTGCCAGCAGCTTAACTCCGGGAGGGGAATACGAGCAGTACTTC.

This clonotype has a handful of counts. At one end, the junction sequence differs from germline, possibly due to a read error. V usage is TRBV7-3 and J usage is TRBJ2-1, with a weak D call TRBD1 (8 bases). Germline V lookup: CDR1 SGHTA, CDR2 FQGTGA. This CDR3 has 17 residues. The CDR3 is CASSLYPRTGTMDEQSF. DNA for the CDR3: TGTGCCAGCAGCTTATACCCCCGGACAGGGACTATGGATGAGCAGTCCTTC. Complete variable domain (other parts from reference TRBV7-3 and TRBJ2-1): GAGVSQTPSNKVTEKGKYVELRCDPISGHTALYWYRQSLGQGPEFLIYFQGTGAADDSGLPNDRFFAVRPEGSVSTLKIQRTERGDSAVYLCASSLYPRTGTMDEQSFGPGTRLTVL.

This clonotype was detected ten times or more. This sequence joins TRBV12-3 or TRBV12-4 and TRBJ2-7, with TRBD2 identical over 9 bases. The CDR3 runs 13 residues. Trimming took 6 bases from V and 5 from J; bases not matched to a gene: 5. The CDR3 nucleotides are TGTGCCAGCAGACTTAGCGGGAGCGACGAGCAGTACTTC. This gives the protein CASRLSGSDEQYF.

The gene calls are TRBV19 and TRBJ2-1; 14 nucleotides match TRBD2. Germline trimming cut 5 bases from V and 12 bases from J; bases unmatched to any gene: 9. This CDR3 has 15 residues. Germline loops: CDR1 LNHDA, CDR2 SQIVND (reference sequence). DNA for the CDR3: TGTGCCAGTAGTCCGGGACTAGCGGGAGAAGGGCCGCAGTTCTTC. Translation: CASSPGLAGEGPQFF.

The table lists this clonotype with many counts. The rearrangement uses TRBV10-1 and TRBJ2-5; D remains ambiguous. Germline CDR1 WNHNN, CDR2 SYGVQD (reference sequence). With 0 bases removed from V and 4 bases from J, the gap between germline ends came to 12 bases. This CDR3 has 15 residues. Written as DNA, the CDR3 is TGCGCCAGCAGTGAGTCTCTCGGTCCCCCAGAGACCCAGTACTTC. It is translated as CASSESLGPPETQYF.

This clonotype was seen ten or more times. The CDR3 is CASSSPGGRTEAFF. The CDR3 coding sequence is TGTGCCAGCAGCTCACCCGGGGGTCGCACTGAAGCTTTCTTT. The chain links TRBV7-2 to TRBJ1-1, with D possibly being TRBD1 (5 bases). Germline CDR1 reads SGHTA; CDR2 reads FQGNSA. CDR3 length equals 14 residues. Trimming left V 4 bases short and J 4 bases short, with 13 bases between.

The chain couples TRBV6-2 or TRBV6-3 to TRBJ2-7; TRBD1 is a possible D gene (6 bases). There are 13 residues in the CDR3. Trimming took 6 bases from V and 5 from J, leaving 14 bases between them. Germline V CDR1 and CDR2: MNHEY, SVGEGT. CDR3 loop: CASSVTGGNEQYF. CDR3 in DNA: TGTGCCAGCAGCGTGACAGGAGGAAACGAGCAGTACTTC.

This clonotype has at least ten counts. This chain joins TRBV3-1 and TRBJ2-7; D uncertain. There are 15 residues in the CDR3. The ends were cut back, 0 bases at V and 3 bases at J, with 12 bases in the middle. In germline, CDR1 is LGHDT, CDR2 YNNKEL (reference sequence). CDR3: CASSQDSAQLYEQYF. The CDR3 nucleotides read TGTGCCAGCAGCCAAGATTCGGCGCAGCTCTACGAGCAGTACTTC.

CDR3 residues: CATSDSRGTGLRTEAFF. The CDR3 DNA is TGTGCCACCAGTGATTCCCGAGGGACAGGTTTGAGGACTGAAGCTTTCTTT. The J gene is TRBJ1-1, the V gene TRBV24-1; 8 nucleotides agree with TRBD1. Trimming cost V 2 bases and J 5 bases; bases outside gene matches: 12. The germline V gene has CDR1 KGHDR and CDR2 SFDVKD. The CDR3 length is 17 residues.

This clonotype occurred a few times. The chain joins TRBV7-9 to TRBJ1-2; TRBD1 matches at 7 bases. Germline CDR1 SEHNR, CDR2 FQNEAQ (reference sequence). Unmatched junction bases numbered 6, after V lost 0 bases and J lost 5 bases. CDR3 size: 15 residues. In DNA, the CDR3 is TGTGCCAGCAGCTTAGCGGTAGGGGGCCTTTATGGCTACACCTTC. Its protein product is CASSLAVGGLYGYTF.

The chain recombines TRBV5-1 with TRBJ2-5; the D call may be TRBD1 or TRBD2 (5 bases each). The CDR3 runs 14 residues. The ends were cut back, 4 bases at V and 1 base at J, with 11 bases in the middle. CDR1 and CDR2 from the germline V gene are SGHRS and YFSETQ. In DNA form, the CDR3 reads TGCGCCAGCAGCGGGGACGCCCTCCAAGAGACCCAGTACTTC. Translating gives CASSGDALQETQYF.

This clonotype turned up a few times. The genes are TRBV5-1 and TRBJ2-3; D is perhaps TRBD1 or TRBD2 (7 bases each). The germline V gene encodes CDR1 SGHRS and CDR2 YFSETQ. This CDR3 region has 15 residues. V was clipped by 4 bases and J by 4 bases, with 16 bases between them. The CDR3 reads CASSQGQAGADTQYF. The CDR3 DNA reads TGCGCCAGCAGCCAAGGACAGGCGGGGGCAGATACGCAGTATTTT.

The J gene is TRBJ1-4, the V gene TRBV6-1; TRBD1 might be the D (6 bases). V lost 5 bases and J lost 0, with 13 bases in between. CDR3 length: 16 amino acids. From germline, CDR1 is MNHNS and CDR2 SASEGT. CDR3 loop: CASSYNRVSTNEKLFF. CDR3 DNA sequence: TGTGCCAGCAGTTACAACAGGGTTTCAACTAATGAAAAACTGTTTTTT.

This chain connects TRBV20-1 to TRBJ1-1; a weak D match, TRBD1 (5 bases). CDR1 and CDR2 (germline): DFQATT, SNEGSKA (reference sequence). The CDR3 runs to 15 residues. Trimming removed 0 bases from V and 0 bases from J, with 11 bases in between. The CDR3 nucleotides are TGCAGTGCTAGAGATCCGCGGGGCATGAACACTGAAGCTTTCTTT. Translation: CSARDPRGMNTEAFF.

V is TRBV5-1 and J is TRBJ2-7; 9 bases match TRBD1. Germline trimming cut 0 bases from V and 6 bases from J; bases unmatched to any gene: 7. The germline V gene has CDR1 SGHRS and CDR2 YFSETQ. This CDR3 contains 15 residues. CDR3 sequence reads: CASSLGWTGVFEQYF. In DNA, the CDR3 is TGCGCCAGCAGCTTGGGATGGACAGGGGTTTTCGAGCAGTACTTC.

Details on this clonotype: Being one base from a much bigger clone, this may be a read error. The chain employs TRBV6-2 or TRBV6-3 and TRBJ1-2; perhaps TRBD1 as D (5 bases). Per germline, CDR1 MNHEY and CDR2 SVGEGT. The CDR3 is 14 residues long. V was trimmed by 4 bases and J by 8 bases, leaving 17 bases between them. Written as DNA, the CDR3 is TGTGCCAGCAGTTCTCTCGCGGGGGGTGGCGGCTACACCTTC. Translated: CASSSLAGGGGYTF.

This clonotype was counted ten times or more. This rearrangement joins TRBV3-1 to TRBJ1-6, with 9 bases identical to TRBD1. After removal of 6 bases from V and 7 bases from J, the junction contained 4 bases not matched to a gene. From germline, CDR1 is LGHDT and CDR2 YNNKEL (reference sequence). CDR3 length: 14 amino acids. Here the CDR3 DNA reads TGTGCCAGCAGTCGGGGACAGGGAAATTCACCCCTCCACTTT. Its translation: CASSRGQGNSPLHF.

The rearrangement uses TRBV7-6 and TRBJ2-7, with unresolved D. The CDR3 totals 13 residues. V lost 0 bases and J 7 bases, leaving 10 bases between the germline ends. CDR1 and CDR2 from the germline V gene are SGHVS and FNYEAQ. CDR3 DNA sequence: TGTGCCAGCAGCTTAGCGGAAAGGAAGGAGCAGTACTTC. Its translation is CASSLAERKEQYF. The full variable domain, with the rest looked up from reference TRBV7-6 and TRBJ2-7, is GAGVSQSPRYKVTKRGQDVALRCDPISGHVSLYWYRQALGQGPEFLTYFNYEAQQDKSGLPNDRFSAERPEGSISTLTIQRTEQRDSAMYRCASSLAERKEQYFGPGTRLTVT.

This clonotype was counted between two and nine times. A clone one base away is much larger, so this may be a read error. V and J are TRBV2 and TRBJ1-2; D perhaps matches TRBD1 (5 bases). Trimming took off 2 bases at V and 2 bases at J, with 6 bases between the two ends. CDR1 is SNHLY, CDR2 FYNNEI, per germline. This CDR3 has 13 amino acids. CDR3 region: CASSEPGNYGYTF. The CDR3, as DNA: TGTGCCAGCAGTGAACCAGGGAACTATGGCTACACCTTC. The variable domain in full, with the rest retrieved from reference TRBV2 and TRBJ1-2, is EPEVTQTPSHQVTQMGQEVILRCVPISNHLYFYWYRQILGQKVEFLVSFYNNEISEKSEIFDDQFSVERPDGSNFTLKIRSTKLEDSAMYFCASSEPGNYGYTFGSGTRLTVV.

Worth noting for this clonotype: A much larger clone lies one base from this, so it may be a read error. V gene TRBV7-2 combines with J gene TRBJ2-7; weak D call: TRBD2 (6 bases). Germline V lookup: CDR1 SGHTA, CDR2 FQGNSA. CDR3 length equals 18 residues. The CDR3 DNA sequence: TGTGCCAGCGGCTTAGCTCTTTCGGAGGGGCTGAAGGGATACGAGCAGTACTTC. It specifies CASGLALSEGLKGYEQYF.

The CDR3 nucleotides are TGTGCCAGCGGGGGCAATCAGCCCCAGCATTTT. Its protein product is CASGGNQPQHF. The V call is TRBV28, the J call TRBJ1-5; D is uncertain. This CDR3 has 11 residues. Germline V gives CDR1 MDHEN, CDR2 SYDVKM. V lost 8 bases and J 2 bases, leaving 4 bases between the germline ends.